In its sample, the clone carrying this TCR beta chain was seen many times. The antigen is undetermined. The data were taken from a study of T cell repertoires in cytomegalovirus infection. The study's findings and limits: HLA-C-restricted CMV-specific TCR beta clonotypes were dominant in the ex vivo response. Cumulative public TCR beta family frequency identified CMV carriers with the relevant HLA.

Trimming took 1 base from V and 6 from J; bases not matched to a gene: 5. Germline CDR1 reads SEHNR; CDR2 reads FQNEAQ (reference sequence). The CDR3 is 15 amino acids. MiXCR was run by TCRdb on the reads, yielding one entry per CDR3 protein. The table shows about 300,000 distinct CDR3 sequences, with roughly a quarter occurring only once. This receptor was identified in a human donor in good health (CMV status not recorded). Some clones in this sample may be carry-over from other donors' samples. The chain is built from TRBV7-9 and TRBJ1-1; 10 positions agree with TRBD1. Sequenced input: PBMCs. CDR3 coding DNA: TGTGCCAGCAGCTTAGGTTTGACAGGGGGCCCTGAAGCTTTCTTT. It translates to CASSLGLTGGPEAFF.